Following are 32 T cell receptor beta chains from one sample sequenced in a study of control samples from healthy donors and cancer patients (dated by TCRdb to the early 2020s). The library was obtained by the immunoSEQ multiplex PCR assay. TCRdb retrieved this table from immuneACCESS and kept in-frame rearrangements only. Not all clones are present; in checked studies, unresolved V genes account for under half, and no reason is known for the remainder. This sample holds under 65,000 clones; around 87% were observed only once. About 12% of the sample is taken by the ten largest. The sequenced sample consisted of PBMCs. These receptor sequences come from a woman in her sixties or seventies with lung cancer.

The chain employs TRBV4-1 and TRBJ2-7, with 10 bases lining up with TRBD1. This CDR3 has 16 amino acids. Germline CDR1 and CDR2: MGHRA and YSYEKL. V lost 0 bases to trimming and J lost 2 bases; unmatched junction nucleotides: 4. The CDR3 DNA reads TGCGCCAGCAGCCAAGATCCCGGGACAGGGGCCTACGAGCAGTACTTC. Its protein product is CASSQDPGTGAYEQYF.

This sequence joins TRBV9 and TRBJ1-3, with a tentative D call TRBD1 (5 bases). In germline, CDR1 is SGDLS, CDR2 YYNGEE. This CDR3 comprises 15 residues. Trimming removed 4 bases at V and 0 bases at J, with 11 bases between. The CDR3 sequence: CASSPRGGSGNTIYF. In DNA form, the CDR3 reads TGTGCCAGCAGCCCCCGGGGGGGCTCTGGAAACACCATATATTTT.

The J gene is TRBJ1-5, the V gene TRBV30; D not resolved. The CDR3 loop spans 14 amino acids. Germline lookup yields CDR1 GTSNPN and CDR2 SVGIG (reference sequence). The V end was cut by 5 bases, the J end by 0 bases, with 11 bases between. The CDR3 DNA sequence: TGTGCCTGGGCCGTAACTTATAGCAATCAGCCCCAGCATTTT. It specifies CAWAVTYSNQPQHF.

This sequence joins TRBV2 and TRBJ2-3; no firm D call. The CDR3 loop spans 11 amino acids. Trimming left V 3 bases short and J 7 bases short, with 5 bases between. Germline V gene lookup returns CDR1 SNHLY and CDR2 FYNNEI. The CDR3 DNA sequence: TGTGCCAGCAGTGAGAGTCATACGCAGTATTTT. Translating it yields CASSESHTQYF.

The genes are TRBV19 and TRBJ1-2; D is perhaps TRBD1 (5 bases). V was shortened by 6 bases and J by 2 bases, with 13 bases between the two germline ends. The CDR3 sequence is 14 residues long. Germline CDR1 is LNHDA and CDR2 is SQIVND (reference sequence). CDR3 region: CASSPGTVNYGYTF. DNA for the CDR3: TGTGCCAGTAGCCCGGGGACGGTAAACTATGGCTACACCTTC.

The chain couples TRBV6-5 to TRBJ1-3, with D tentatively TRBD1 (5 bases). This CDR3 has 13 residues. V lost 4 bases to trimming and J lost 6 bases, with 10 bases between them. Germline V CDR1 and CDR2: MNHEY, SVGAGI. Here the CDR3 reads CASSSRAENTIYF. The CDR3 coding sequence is TGTGCCAGCAGTTCCAGGGCGGAAAACACCATATATTTT.

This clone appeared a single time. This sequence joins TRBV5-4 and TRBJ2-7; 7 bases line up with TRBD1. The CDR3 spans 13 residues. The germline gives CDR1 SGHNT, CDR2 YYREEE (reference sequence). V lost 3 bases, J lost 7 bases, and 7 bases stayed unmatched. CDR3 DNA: TGTGCCAGCAGCTACGGACAGGCAGCGGAGCAGTACTTC. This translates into CASSYGQAAEQYF. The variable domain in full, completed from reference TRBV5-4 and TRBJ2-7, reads ETGVTQSPTHLIKTRGQQVTLRCSSQSGHNTVSWYQQALGQGPQFIFQYYREEENGRGNFPPRFSGLQFPNYSSELNVNALELDDSALYLCASSYGQAAEQYFGPGTRLTVT.

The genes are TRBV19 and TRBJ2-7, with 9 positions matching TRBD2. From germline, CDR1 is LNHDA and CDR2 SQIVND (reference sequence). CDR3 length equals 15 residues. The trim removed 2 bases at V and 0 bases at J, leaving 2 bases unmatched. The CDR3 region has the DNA TGTGCCAGTAGTATAACTAGCGGGTACTCCTACGAGCAGTACTTC. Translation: CASSITSGYSYEQYF.

CDR3 coding DNA: TGTGCCAGCAGCTTAATACAGGGGGCCGGAAACACCATATATTTT. Residues: CASSLIQGAGNTIYF. The rearrangement joins TRBV11-2 to TRBJ1-3, with 9 bases aligning to TRBD1. This CDR3 is built from 15 residues. In germline, CDR1 is SGHAT, CDR2 FQNNGV. J was trimmed by 4 bases and V by 2 bases; bases with no gene match: 3.

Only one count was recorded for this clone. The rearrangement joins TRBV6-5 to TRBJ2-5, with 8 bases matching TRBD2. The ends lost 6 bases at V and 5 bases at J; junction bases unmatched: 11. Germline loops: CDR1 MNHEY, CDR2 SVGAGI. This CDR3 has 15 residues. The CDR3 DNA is TGTGCCAGCAGGCAATCGCGGGGGGCCGGGGAGACCCAGTACTTC. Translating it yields CASRQSRGAGETQYF.

CDR3 DNA sequence: TGCAGCGCTACCGGGACAAGCAAAAACATTCAGTACTTC. Translated: CSATGTSKNIQYF. The rearrangement joins TRBV29-1 to TRBJ2-4; weak D call: TRBD1 (6 bases). CDR3 length equals 13 residues. Germline V lookup: CDR1 SQVTM, CDR2 ANQGSEA. V lost 7 bases and J 3 bases, leaving 13 bases between the germline ends.

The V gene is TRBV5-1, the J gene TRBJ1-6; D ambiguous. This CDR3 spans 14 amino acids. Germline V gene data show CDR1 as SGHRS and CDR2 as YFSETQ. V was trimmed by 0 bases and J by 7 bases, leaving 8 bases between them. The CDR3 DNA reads TGCGCCAGCAGCTTGGATGGAGAGAATTCACCCCTCCACTTT. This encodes CASSLDGENSPLHF.

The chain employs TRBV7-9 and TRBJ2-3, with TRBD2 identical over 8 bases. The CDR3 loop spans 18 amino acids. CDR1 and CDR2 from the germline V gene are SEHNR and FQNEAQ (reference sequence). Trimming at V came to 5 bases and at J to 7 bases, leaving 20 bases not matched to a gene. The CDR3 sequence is CASSRTGGGTRTVNTQYF. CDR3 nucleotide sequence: TGTGCCAGCAGCCGCACTGGCGGGGGGACCCGGACCGTGAATACGCAGTATTTT. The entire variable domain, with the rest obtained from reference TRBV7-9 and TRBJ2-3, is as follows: DTGVSQNPRHKITKRGQNVTFRCDPISEHNRLYWYRQTLGQGPEFLTYFQNEAQLEKSRLLSDRFSAERPKGSFSTLEIQRTEQGDSAMYLCASSRTGGGTRTVNTQYFGPGTRLTVL.

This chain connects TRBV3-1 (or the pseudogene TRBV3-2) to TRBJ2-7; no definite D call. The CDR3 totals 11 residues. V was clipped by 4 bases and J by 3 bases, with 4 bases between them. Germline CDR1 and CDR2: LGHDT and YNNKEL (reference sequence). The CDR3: CASSRGYEQYF. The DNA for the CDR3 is TGTGCCAGCAGCCGAGGCTACGAGCAGTACTTC.

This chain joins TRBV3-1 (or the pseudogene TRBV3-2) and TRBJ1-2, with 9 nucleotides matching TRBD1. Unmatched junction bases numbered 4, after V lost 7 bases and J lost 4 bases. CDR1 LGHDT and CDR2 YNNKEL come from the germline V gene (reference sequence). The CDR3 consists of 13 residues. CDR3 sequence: CASTRTGVYGYTF. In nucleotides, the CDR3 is TGTGCCAGCACCCGGACAGGGGTCTATGGCTACACCTTC.

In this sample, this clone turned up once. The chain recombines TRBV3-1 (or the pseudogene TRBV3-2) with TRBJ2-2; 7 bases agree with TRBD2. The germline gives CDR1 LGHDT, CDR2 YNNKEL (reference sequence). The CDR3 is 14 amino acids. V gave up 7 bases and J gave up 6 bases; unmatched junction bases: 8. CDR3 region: CASMGGSSAGELFF. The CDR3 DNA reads TGTGCCAGCATGGGCGGGAGTAGCGCCGGGGAGCTGTTTTTT.

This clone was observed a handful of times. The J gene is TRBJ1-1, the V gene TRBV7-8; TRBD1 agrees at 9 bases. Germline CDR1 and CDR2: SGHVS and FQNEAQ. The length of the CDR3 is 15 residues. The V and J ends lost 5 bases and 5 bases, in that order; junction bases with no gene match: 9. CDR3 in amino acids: CASSPDRGGKTEAFF. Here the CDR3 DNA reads TGTGCCAGCAGCCCAGACAGGGGGGGGAAAACTGAAGCTTTCTTT.

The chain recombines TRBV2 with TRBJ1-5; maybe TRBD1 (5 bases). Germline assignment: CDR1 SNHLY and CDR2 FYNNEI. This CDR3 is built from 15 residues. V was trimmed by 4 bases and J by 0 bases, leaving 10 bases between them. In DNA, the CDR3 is TGTGCCAGCAGTGCAGTGGGGCTTAGCAATCAGCCCCAGCATTTT. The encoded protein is CASSAVGLSNQPQHF.

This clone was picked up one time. CDR3 residues: CASSVTMSPGQGPQYF. The CDR3 nucleotides read TGTGCCAGCAGCGTAACCATGTCCCCGGGACAGGGGCCCCAGTACTTC. This chain links TRBV9 with TRBJ2-5, with TRBD1 matching over 10 bases. V lost 1 base, J lost 9 bases, and 12 bases stayed unmatched. Looked up from germline, CDR1 is SGDLS and CDR2 is YYNGEE. CDR3 size: 16 residues.

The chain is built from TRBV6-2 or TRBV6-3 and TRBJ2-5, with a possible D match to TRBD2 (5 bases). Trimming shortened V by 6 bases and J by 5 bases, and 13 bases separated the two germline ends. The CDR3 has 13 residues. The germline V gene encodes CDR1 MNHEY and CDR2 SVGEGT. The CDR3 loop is CASSGLAMETQYF. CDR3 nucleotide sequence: TGTGCCAGCAGCGGACTGGCAATGGAGACCCAGTACTTC.

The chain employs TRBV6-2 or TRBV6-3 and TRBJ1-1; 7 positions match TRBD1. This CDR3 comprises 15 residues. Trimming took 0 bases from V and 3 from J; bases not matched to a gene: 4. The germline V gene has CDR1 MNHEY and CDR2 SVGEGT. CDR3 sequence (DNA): TGTGCCAGCAGTTACTCCCGGCAGGGGGACACTGAAGCTTTCTTT. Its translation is CASSYSRQGDTEAFF.

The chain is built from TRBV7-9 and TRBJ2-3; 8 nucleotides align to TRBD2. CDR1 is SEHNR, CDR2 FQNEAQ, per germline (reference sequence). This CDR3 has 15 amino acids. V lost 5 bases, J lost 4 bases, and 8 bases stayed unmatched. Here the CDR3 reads CASSPGGGRSDTQYF. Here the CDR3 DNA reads TGTGCCAGCAGCCCGGGGGGGGGAAGGTCAGATACGCAGTATTTT.

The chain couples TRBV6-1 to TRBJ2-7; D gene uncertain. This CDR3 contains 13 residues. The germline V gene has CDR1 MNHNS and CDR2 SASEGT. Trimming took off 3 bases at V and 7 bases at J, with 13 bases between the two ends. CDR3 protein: CASSESGYGEQYF. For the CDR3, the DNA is TGTGCCAGCAGTGAGTCTGGGTACGGGGAGCAGTACTTC.

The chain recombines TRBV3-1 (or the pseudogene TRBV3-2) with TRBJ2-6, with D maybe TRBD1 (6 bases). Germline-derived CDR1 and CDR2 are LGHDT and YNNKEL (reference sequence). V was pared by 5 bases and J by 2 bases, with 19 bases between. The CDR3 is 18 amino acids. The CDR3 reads CASSVVLFRGPGANVLTF. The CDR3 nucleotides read TGTGCCAGCAGCGTTGTCCTTTTCAGGGGACCTGGGGCCAACGTCCTGACTTTC.

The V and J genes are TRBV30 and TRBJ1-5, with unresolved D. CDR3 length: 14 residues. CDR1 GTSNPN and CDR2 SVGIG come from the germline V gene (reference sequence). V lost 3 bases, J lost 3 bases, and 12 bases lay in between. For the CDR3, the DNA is TGTGCCTGGAGGGGAGCAGGAGACAATCAGCCCCAGCATTTT. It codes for CAWRGAGDNQPQHF.

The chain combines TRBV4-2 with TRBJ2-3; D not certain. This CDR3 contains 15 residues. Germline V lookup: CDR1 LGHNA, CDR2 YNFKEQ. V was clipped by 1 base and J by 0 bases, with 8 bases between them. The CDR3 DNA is TGTGCCAGCAGCCAAGGCCCAGGCAGCACAGATACGCAGTATTTT. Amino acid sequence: CASSQGPGSTDTQYF.

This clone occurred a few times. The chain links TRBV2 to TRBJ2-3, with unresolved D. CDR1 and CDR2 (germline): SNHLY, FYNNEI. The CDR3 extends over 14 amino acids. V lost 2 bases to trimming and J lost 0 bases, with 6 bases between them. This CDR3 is CASSELTSTDTQYF. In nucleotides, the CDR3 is TGTGCCAGCAGTGAACTTACGAGCACAGATACGCAGTATTTT.

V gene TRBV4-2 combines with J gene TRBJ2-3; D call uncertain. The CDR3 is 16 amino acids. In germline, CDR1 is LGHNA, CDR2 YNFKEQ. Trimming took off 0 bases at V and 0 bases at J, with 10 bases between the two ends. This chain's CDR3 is CASSQETVTSTDTQYF. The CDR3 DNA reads TGTGCCAGCAGCCAAGAAACGGTGACTAGCACAGATACGCAGTATTTT.

CDR3 DNA: TGTGCCAGCAGCTTGGCGGGACAGGCCCCAAACTATGGCTACACCTTC. It specifies CASSLAGQAPNYGYTF. This chain links TRBV5-4 with TRBJ1-2, with 8 bases fitting TRBD1. CDR3 length: 16 amino acids. Germline trimming cut 0 bases from V and 2 bases from J; bases unmatched to any gene: 6. Germline-derived CDR1 and CDR2 are SGHNT and YYREEE (reference sequence).

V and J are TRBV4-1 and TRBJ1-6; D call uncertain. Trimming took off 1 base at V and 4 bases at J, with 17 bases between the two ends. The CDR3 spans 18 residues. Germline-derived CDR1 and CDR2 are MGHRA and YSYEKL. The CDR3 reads CASSQALNRRDYNSPLHF. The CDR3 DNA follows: TGCGCCAGCAGCCAAGCATTAAACCGACGGGATTATAATTCACCCCTCCACTTT.

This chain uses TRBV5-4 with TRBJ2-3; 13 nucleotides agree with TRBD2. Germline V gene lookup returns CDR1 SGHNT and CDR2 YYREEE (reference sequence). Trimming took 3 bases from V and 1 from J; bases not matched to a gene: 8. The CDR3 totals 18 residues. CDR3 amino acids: CASSSYGTSGIGTDTQYF. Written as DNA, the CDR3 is TGTGCCAGCAGCTCCTACGGGACTAGCGGGATCGGCACAGATACGCAGTATTTT. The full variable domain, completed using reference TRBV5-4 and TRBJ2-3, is ETGVTQSPTHLIKTRGQQVTLRCSSQSGHNTVSWYQQALGQGPQFIFQYYREEENGRGNFPPRFSGLQFPNYSSELNVNALELDDSALYLCASSSYGTSGIGTDTQYFGPGTRLTVL.

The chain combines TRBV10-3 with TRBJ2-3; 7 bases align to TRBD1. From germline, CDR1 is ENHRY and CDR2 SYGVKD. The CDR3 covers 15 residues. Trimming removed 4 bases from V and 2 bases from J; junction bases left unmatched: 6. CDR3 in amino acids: CAISADREATDTQYF. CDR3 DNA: TGTGCCATCAGTGCTGACAGGGAAGCCACAGATACGCAGTATTTT.